A selection of T cell receptor beta chains follows, all from one sample in a study of patients and donors after allogeneic stem cell transplantation. A single record per CDR3 protein comes from TCRdb applying MiXCR to the RT-PCR reads. The sample consists of 200,000 to 250,000 distinct CDR3 sequences, roughly 15% of them appearing once. Sequencing used blood, either unsorted or a sorted T cell fraction (not recorded which). The receptors originated from a human donor who was either an allogeneic HSCT recipient or a stem cell or donor lymphocyte infusion donor (not recorded which). It is not recorded whose cells these are; they may come from a transplant donor. Each CDR3 is given with its conserved first and last residue. The D gene is left open where the match is weak. Clone size appears in some rows only: once, few, many, or a class for an expanded clone.

J gene | V gene | D gene | clone size | CDR3 protein | CDR3 DNA
TRBJ2-3 | TRBV4-3 | NA | few | CASSQEAWPYTDTQYF | TGCGCCAGCAGCCAAGAGGCCTGGCCCTACACAGATACGCAGTATTTT
TRBJ2-5 | TRBV20-1 | TRBD1 | many | CSARGTGETQYF | TGCAGTGCTAGAGGGACAGGAGAGACCCAGTACTTC
TRBJ2-5 | TRBV20-1 | NA | NA | CSARPRVRETQYF | TGCAGTGCTAGACCCAGGGTCAGAGAGACCCAGTACTTC
TRBJ2-1 | TRBV9 | TRBD2 | NA | CASSVVAGGMLEQFF | TGTGCCAGCAGCGTAGTAGCGGGGGGGATGCTTGAGCAGTTCTTC
TRBJ2-3 | TRBV19 | TRBD2 | many | CASSPSGGADTQYF | TGTGCCAGTAGTCCTAGCGGGGGAGCAGATACGCAGTATTTT
TRBJ2-5 | TRBV6-5 | NA | NA | CASSSPGRKETQYF | TGTGCCAGCAGTTCGCCGGGGAGGAAAGAGACCCAGTACTTC
TRBJ1-6 | TRBV4-3 | TRBD1 | NA | CASSPSGTGVSPLHF | TGCGCCAGCAGCCCGTCCGGGACAGGGGTCTCACCCCTCCACTTT
TRBJ2-3 | TRBV7-6 | NA | many | CASSLDTGVTDTQYF | TGTGCCAGCAGCTTAGATACAGGAGTCACAGATACGCAGTATTTT
TRBJ1-1 | TRBV2 | NA | many | CASSEEVNTEAFF | TGTGCCAGCAGTGAAGAGGTGAACACTGAAGCTTTCTTT
TRBJ1-5 | TRBV6-1 | NA | many | CASSEALLYPQHF | TGTGCCAGCAGTGAAGCGCTTCTTTACCCTCAGCATTTT
TRBJ1-2 | TRBV6-1 | TRBD1 | many | CASRTGINYGYTF | TGTGCCAGCAGGACAGGGATTAACTATGGCTACACCTTC
TRBJ2-7 | TRBV20-1 | TRBD1 | many | CSVRTGSSYEQYF | TGCAGTGTTCGGACAGGGAGCTCCTACGAGCAGTACTTC
TRBJ2-2 | TRBV4-2 | TRBD2 | few | CASSQEASGGTNTGELFF | TGTGCCAGCAGCCAAGAAGCGAGCGGGGGTACGAACACCGGGGAGCTGTTTTTT
TRBJ1-5 | TRBV6-2/TRBV6-3 | NA | NA | CASSYSNFPHQPQHF | TGTGCCAGCAGTTACTCGAATTTTCCCCATCAGCCCCAGCATTTT
TRBJ1-2 | TRBV3-1 | NA | few | CASSQAQHYGYTF | TGTGCCAGCAGCCAAGCTCAGCACTATGGCTACACCTTC
TRBJ2-2 | TRBV11-2 | NA | few | CASSYRGSGPGELFF | TGTGCCAGCAGCTACCGAGGGTCAGGGCCCGGGGAGCTGTTTTTT
TRBJ2-5 | TRBV6-1 | TRBD2 | NA | CASSEDSGRLETQYF | TGTGCCAGCAGTGAAGACAGCGGGAGGCTGGAGACCCAGTACTTC
TRBJ2-1 | TRBV20-1 | NA | many | CSARDLGGYYNEQFF | TGCAGTGCTAGAGATCTGGGCGGGTATTACAATGAGCAGTTCTTC
TRBJ2-5 | TRBV14 | TRBD1 | few | CASSPRTGLRGTQYF | TGTGCCAGCAGCCCAAGGACAGGCCTTAGGGGGACCCAGTACTTC
TRBJ1-1 | TRBV3-1 | NA | few | CASSQDLGGTEAFF | TGTGCCAGCAGCCAAGATCTTGGAGGGACTGAAGCTTTCTTT
TRBJ1-2 | TRBV6-1 | NA | few | CASKLGGGGYGYTF | TGTGCCAGCAAGTTGGGCGGGGGGGGGTATGGCTACACCTTC